The TCR beta chain described here comes from a study of blood T cell repertoires in COVID-19 (dated by TCRdb to 2020 to 2022). For the wider study: Samples covering the acute and convalescent phases of COVID-19 were provided by collaborators in the United States, Italy and Spain. Where available, HLA class I and class II types were obtained from metadata supplied by the sample provider rather than from assay-based typing. The repertoires were released in a freely available public database intended as a resource for research on the immune response to SARS-CoV-2. Nearly every sample came with metadata listing a de-identified subject ID, COVID-19 status, age in years and sex. The material from the prospective study consisted of cDNA or gDNA derived from T cells, B-cell-depleted T cells, or PBMCs. Samples came from the ongoing ImmuneRACE study (first 160 participants) plus 1,254 subjects from 6 global collaborators. Deeply sampled blood TCRbeta repertoires from subjects exposed to, actively infected with, or recovered from COVID-19 were included in the dataset.

With regard to this clone: The antigen it binds to is not known. Per-nucleotide qualities are absent, and no much larger clonotype sits a single base away.

Whole blood was collected in K2EDTA tubes by collaborating institutions according to the institutions' own protocols. For TCRbeta analysis, collaborators shipped samples in one of three forms: frozen whole blood, isolated PBMCs, or DNA extracted from either of those sample types. TCRbeta CDR3 regions were amplified from genomic DNA by means of the immunoSEQ Assay, a bias-controlled multiplex PCR. The authors' pipeline ran thus. The number of nucleated cells in each sample was estimated from the amplification of reference gene primers within the assay. To quantify the absolute abundance of each unique TCRbeta CDR3 rearrangement, sequence reads were collapsed and filtered. For each sample, productive Simpson clonality was calculated as the square root of Simpson's diversity index across productive rearrangements. This immuneACCESS table, as held by TCRdb, lists in-frame sequences with V and J called but not all clones. Of the missing ones, under half trace to an unresolved V gene in checked studies; the others have no known cause. From that table come the V and J calls and clone size; the DNA was used to work out D and trimming. The sample table contains 150,000 to 200,000 clones; only one count was recorded for roughly 82% of them. The ten most abundant clones make up 4.5% to 6.5% of the sample.

Results and caveats for the whole study, not just this receptor: The amount of clinical and demographic metadata varied by source and participant and was provided uncurated.

The germline V gene sets CDR1 to KGHSH and CDR2 to LQKENI. Germline trimming amounts to 3 bases on V and 5 bases on J, with 1 as the count of junction bases outside the gene matches. Including cysteine and phenylalanine, the CDR3 has 13 amino acids. Only CDR3 DNA is held: 39 bases, read in frame from base 1. Material for sequencing was peripheral blood. The chain couples TRBV18 to TRBJ2-3; TRBD2 matches 8 bases in the middle. The sequence derives from a woman in her twenties or thirties with acute or convalescent COVID-19. Here the CDR3 is given as CASSPLAGDTQYF. The nucleotide sequence is given as TGTGCCAGCTCACCGCTAGCGGGAGATACGCAGTATTTT.